A selection of T cell receptor beta chains follows, all from one sample in a study of blood T cell repertoires in COVID-19. The assay was immunoSEQ multiplex PCR, and TCRdb's table has in-frame clones only and misses some. The table records hundreds of thousands of clones, less than 90% of them present only once. Material for sequencing was peripheral blood. These receptors were taken from a woman between 70 and 85 years old with COVID-19, enrolled during active disease. Each CDR3 is given with its conserved first and last residue. The D gene is left open where the match is weak. Clone size appears in some rows only: once, few, many, or a class for an expanded clone.

len,v_gene,d_gene,j_gene,abundance,CDR3nt,CDR3aa
16,TRBV7-9,NA,TRBJ2-1,NA,TGTGCCAGCACCCCGTCCGGACAGAGCTCCTACAATGAGCAGTTCTTC,CASTPSGQSSYNEQFF
15,TRBV18,TRBD1,TRBJ2-7,NA,TGTGCCAGCTTTCCCGAACCGGGACAGGGGTACGAGCAGTACTTC,CASFPEPGQGYEQYF
15,TRBV7-2,TRBD1,TRBJ2-6,few,TGTGCCAGTTTTACAGGGGGCTCTGGGGCCAACGTCCTGACTTTC,CASFTGGSGANVLTF
15,TRBV2,NA,TRBJ1-1,many,TGTGCCAGCAGTAAGGGGAAGGTGGGGAACACTGAAGCTTTCTTT,CASSKGKVGNTEAFF
13,TRBV7-2,TRBD1,TRBJ2-7,NA,TGTGCCAGCAGCTCACGGACAGGGGACGAGCAGTACTTC,CASSSRTGDEQYF
16,TRBV19,NA,TRBJ2-7,NA,TGTGCCACTGCCGAAGGGACCGGGACACTTCTCTACGAGCAGTACTTC,CATAEGTGTLLYEQYF
14,TRBV12-2,NA,TRBJ2-3,NA,TGTGCAACTCCCAGCGGGGGGCCCGGGGATACGCAGTATTTT,CATPSGGPGDTQYF
15,TRBV30,TRBD1,TRBJ1-1,NA,TGTGCCTGGAGCCGACAGGGATTATTAGGGACTGAAGCTTTCTTT,CAWSRQGLLGTEAFF
17,TRBV14,TRBD2,TRBJ2-5,NA,TGTGCCAGCAGCCAAGATACAGCGGGGGTTTCACAAGAGACCCAGTACTTC,CASSQDTAGVSQETQYF
12,TRBV27,NA,TRBJ2-1,NA,TGTGCCAGCGAGGGATCGTACAATGAGCAGTTCTTC,CASEGSYNEQFF
13,TRBV25-1,NA,TRBJ1-2,NA,TGTTCTTTCAATCGGGGGGGCATCTATGGCTACACCTTC,CSFNRGGIYGYTF